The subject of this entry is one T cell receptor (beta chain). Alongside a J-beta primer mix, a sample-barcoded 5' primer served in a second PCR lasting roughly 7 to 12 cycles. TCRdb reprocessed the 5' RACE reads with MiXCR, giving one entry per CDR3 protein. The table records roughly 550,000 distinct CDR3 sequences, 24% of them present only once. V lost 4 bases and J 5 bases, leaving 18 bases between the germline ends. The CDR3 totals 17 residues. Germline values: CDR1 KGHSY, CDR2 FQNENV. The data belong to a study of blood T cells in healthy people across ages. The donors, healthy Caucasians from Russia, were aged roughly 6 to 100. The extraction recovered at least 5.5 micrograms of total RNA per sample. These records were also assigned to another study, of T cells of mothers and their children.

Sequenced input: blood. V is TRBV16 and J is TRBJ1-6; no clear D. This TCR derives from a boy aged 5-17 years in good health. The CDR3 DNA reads TGTGCCAGCAGCCGCTCCATCCTCTCCCTCGATAATTCACCCCTCCACTTT. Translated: CASSRSILSLDNSPLHF. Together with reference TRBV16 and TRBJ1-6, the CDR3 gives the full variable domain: GEEVAQTPKHLVRGEGQKAKLYCAPIKGHSYVFWYQQVLKNEFKFLISFQNENVFDETGMPKERFSAKCLPNSPCSLEIQATKLEDSAVYFCASSRSILSLDNSPLHFGNGTRLTVT.